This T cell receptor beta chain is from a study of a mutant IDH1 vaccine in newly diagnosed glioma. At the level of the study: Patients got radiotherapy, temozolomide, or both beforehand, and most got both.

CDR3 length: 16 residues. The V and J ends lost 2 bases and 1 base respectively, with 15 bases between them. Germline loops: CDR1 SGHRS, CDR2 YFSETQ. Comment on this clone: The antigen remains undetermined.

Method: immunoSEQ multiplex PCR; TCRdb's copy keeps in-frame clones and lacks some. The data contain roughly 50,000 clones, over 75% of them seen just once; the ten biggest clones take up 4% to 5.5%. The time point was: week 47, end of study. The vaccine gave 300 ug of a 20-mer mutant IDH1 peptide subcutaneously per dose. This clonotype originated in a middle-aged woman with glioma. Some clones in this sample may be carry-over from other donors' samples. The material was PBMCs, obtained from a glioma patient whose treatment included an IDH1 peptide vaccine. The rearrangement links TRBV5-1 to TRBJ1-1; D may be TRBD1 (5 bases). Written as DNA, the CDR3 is TGCGCCAGCAGCTTATCGCAGGGACGGGGGAACACTGAAGCTTTCTTT. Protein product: CASSLSQGRGNTEAFF.